Listed below are T cell receptor beta chains from one sample, sequenced in a study of T-cell reconstitution after alpha-beta-depleted transplantation in children. TCRdb called the PCR reads again in MiXCR, with one record for every CDR3 protein. The sample carries around 670,000 distinct CDR3 sequences, over 10% recorded once. This specimen consisted of PBMCs, obtained before TCRalphabeta/CD19-depleted stem cell transplant. The receptors derive from a girl aged 2 to 10 with congenital amegakaryocytic thrombocytopenia, due to receive a stem cell transplant. CDR3s include the opening cysteine and the closing phenylalanine or tryptophan. The D gene is left open where the match is weak. Not every row has a clone size; where given, it reads once, few, many or a size class.

V gene	D gene	J gene	clone size	CDR3 protein	CDR3 DNA
TRBV15	TRBD2	TRBJ2-2	few	CATSSTHSGRLTGELFF	TGTGCCACCAGCTCGACTCATAGCGGGAGGCTCACCGGGGAGCTGTTTTTT
TRBV25-1	TRBD1	TRBJ1-1	many	CASSTPGQGARKAFF	TGTGCCAGCAGTACTCCGGGACAGGGGGCTAGAAAGGCTTTCTTT
TRBV20-1	.	TRBJ2-2	.	CSARDQEGRESGELFF	TGCAGTGCTAGAGATCAGGAGGGGCGCGAGAGCGGGGAGCTGTTTTTT
TRBV7-2	.	TRBJ2-3	few	CASMVAVATGDTQYF	TGTGCCAGCATGGTAGCGGTTGCAACGGGGGATACGCAGTATTTT
TRBV10-3	TRBD2	TRBJ2-2	many	CAISDSSGRTGELFF	TGTGCCATCAGTGATTCTAGCGGGAGGACCGGGGAGCTGTTTTTT
TRBV12-3/TRBV12-4	.	TRBJ2-3	many	CASSLRTGPTDTQYF	TGTGCCAGCAGTTTGAGAACAGGACCGACAGATACGCAGTATTTT
TRBV29-1	TRBD1	TRBJ1-1	few	CSGGTGTGTEAFF	TGCAGCGGCGGGACAGGGACGGGCACTGAAGCTTTCTTT
TRBV6-2/TRBV6-3	.	TRBJ2-6	many	CASSYAVSGANVLTF	TGTGCCAGCAGTTACGCAGTCTCTGGGGCCAACGTCCTGACTTTC
TRBV28	.	TRBJ1-2	once	CASRVPGHYGYTF	TGTGCCAGCAGAGTCCCGGGACATTATGGCTACACCTTC
TRBV29-1	.	TRBJ2-3	.	CSVEMRGESTDTQYF	TGCAGCGTTGAAATGAGAGGGGAATCCACAGATACGCAGTATTTT
TRBV4-2	.	TRBJ2-3	many	CASSQAIISTDTQYF	TGTGCCAGCAGCCAAGCGATCATTAGCACAGATACGCAGTATTTT
TRBV6-5	TRBD2	TRBJ2-3	few	CASSYSASGPTDTQYF	TGTGCCAGCAGTTACTCGGCTAGCGGACCCACAGATACGCAGTATTTT
TRBV29-1	TRBD1	TRBJ1-1	few	CSVASPAGGLEAFF	TGCAGCGTTGCGTCTCCGGCAGGGGGGCTTGAAGCTTTCTTT
TRBV9	TRBD1	TRBJ2-1	few	CASSAGSGTAYNEQFF	TGTGCCAGCAGCGCAGGCTCCGGGACAGCCTACAATGAGCAGTTCTTC
TRBV29-1	.	TRBJ2-1	.	CSVEVSLDNEQFF	TGCAGCGTTGAAGTTAGTCTCGACAATGAGCAGTTCTTC
TRBV7-6	TRBD2	TRBJ2-1	.	CASSSPGLGGEQFF	TGTGCCAGCAGCTCTCCGGGACTAGGGGGTGAGCAGTTCTTC
TRBV5-1	.	TRBJ2-1	few	CASSLSGGRGHEQFF	TGCGCCAGCAGCTTGTCTGGCGGCCGGGGCCATGAGCAGTTCTTC
TRBV20-1	.	TRBJ2-7	many	CSAPIAGQVIYEQYF	TGCAGTGCTCCAATAGCGGGACAGGTAATCTACGAGCAGTACTTC
TRBV5-6	.	TRBJ2-5	.	CASSASQTQYF	TGTGCCAGCAGCGCCTCCCAGACCCAGTACTTC
TRBV6-5	TRBD2	TRBJ2-3	many	CASSYSISAGGTTDTQYF	TGTGCCAGCAGTTACTCGATCTCAGCGGGAGGGACCACAGATACGCAGTATTTT
TRBV5-6	.	TRBJ1-5	few	CASSMRGRNQPQHF	TGTGCCAGCAGCATGCGTGGCCGCAATCAGCCCCAGCATTTT
TRBV20-1	TRBD2	TRBJ2-3	.	CSARGTSGIDTQYF	TGCAGTGCTAGGGGGACTAGCGGGATTGATACGCAGTATTTT
TRBV29-1	.	TRBJ1-4	many	CSVDVGEKLVF	TGCAGCGTTGACGTGGGGGAGAAACTGGTTTTT
TRBV18	.	TRBJ2-2	.	CASSPRTYTTGELFF	TGTGCCAGCTCACCAAGGACCTACACCACCGGGGAGCTGTTTTTT
TRBV20-1	TRBD2	TRBJ2-1	many	CSAGSGTSGNNEQFF	TGCAGTGCCGGGTCCGGGACTAGCGGAAACAATGAGCAGTTCTTC
TRBV20-1	TRBD2	TRBJ2-3	.	CSAKLAISTDTQYF	TGCAGTGCTAAACTAGCGATTAGCACAGATACGCAGTATTTT
TRBV6-1	TRBD2	TRBJ2-1	few	CATHLAGTTYNEQFF	TGTGCCACCCACTTAGCGGGAACCACCTACAATGAGCAGTTCTTC
TRBV5-1	.	TRBJ2-3	many	CASSPQTHPTNTDTQYF	TGCGCCAGCAGCCCTCAGACCCATCCAACTAACACAGATACGCAGTATTTT
TRBV12-3/TRBV12-4	.	TRBJ1-2	many	CASTPTSRGRGAGYTF	TGTGCCAGCACACCAACGTCACGGGGTAGGGGAGCCGGCTACACCTTC
TRBV7-2	.	TRBJ2-3	.	CASSYSSGDTQYF	TGTGCCAGCAGCTATTCTTCGGGAGATACGCAGTATTTT
TRBV7-9	TRBD1	TRBJ2-7	.	CASSFGTGEREQYF	TGTGCCAGCAGCTTCGGGACAGGGGAACGCGAGCAGTACTTC
TRBV12-3/TRBV12-4	.	TRBJ2-1	few	CASMGGLGREQFF	TGTGCCAGTATGGGGGGGCTAGGGAGGGAGCAGTTCTTC
TRBV12-3/TRBV12-4	.	TRBJ2-6	.	CASRGLWESGANVLTF	TGTGCCAGCCGTGGACTATGGGAATCTGGGGCCAACGTCCTGACTTTC
TRBV29-1	TRBD2	TRBJ2-1	many	CSVGRRLADNEQFF	TGCAGCGTTGGAAGGCGGCTAGCGGACAATGAGCAGTTCTTC
TRBV5-1	.	TRBJ1-2	few	CASSLVSGYRGYTF	TGCGCCAGCAGCTTGGTTTCAGGATATCGTGGCTACACCTTC
TRBV5-1	.	TRBJ2-2	.	CASRIYGELFF	TGCGCCAGCAGGATATACGGGGAGCTGTTTTTT
TRBV15	.	TRBJ1-1	many	CATSRAGGGGGKAFF	TGTGCCACCAGCAGAGCGGGGGGAGGAGGAGGGAAAGCTTTCTTT
TRBV20-1	.	TRBJ2-7	.	CSARDRRLPTGEQYF	TGCAGTGCTAGAGATAGGAGACTTCCTACGGGCGAGCAGTACTTC
TRBV20-1	.	TRBJ2-3	many	CSAPRPGTDTQYF	TGCAGTGCCCCAAGGCCGGGGACAGATACGCAGTATTTT
TRBV5-1	.	TRBJ2-3	many	CASSSSASHTDTQYF	TGCGCCAGCAGCTCCTCAGCCTCCCACACAGATACGCAGTATTTT
TRBV20-1	TRBD1	TRBJ1-2	.	CSAKTGDEGYGYTF	TGCAGTGCCAAGACAGGGGACGAAGGCTATGGCTACACCTTC
TRBV5-1	TRBD1	TRBJ1-1	many	CASSSVGTGDFMNTEAFF	TGCGCCAGCAGCTCGGTGGGGACAGGGGACTTCATGAACACTGAAGCTTTCTTT
TRBV6-1	.	TRBJ2-1	.	CASALSLAYHNEQFF	TGTGCCAGCGCTCTTAGCCTGGCCTATCACAATGAGCAGTTCTTC
TRBV5-1	TRBD1	TRBJ2-2	.	CASSLPTGDTGELFF	TGCGCCAGCAGCTTACCGACAGGGGACACCGGGGAGCTGTTTTTT
TRBV30	.	TRBJ1-3	many	CAWSRGEGNTIYF	TGTGCCTGGAGTCGGGGAGAAGGAAACACCATATATTTT
TRBV28	.	TRBJ2-1	many	CATLGGTSYNEQFF	TGTGCCACCTTAGGGGGGACTTCCTACAATGAGCAGTTCTTC
TRBV27	.	TRBJ2-5	many	CASSLLGTHGPETQYF	TGTGCCAGCAGTTTACTCGGGACCCACGGCCCAGAGACCCAGTACTTC
TRBV12-3/TRBV12-4	.	TRBJ2-6	few	CASRRRGQFYSGANVLTF	TGTGCCAGCAGACGAAGAGGACAGTTCTACTCTGGGGCCAACGTCCTGACTTTC
TRBV4-1	TRBD1	TRBJ2-3	few	CASSQVGQGFDTQYF	TGCGCCAGCAGCCAAGTCGGACAGGGGTTTGATACGCAGTATTTT
TRBV12-3/TRBV12-4	.	TRBJ1-5	many	CASTPQGRDQPQHF	TGTGCCAGCACCCCGCAGGGAAGGGATCAGCCCCAGCATTTT
TRBV4-1	.	TRBJ2-3	.	CASSQLTGSADTQYF	TGCGCCAGCAGCCAATTGACGGGGTCCGCAGATACGCAGTATTTT
TRBV6-7	.	TRBJ2-1	many	CASSYVAVREQFF	TGTGCCAGCAGTTACGTGGCGGTTCGGGAGCAGTTCTTC
TRBV5-1	.	TRBJ2-1	many	CASSLVQRSSYNEQFF	TGCGCCAGCAGCTTGGTGCAGCGGAGCTCCTACAATGAGCAGTTCTTC
TRBV18	.	TRBJ2-7	.	CASSPVPAAEQYF	TGTGCCAGCTCACCAGTCCCCGCTGCCGAGCAGTACTTC
TRBV11-2	TRBD1	TRBJ2-7	few	CASSLKRLRQGSSYEQYF	TGTGCCAGCAGCTTAAAAAGGTTGAGACAGGGGAGTTCCTACGAGCAGTACTTC
TRBV5-1	.	TRBJ1-2	many	CASSPGHGYTF	TGCGCCAGCAGCCCTGGACATGGCTACACCTTC
TRBV29-1	.	TRBJ2-7	.	CSVYLTGGSREQYF	TGCAGCGTCTATTTGACAGGAGGGTCGCGCGAGCAGTACTTC
TRBV5-1	.	TRBJ1-3	few	CASSLRQSSGNTIYF	TGCGCCAGCAGCCTCCGACAGAGCTCTGGAAACACCATATATTTT
TRBV29-1	TRBD2	TRBJ2-1	.	CSVVSGYGLEQFF	TGCAGCGTTGTTAGCGGGTACGGCTTGGAGCAGTTCTTC